The 17 T cell receptor beta chains reported below all come from one sample, sequenced in a study of OX40 agonist ivuxolimab in advanced cancers. Only in-frame clones appear in the TCRdb table, and some are missing; sequencing was by immunoSEQ multiplex PCR. In the table there are tens of thousands of clones, more than 70% of which are singletons. This material consisted of CD4+ or CD8+ T cells sorted from blood, taken in a trial of the OX40 agonist ivuxolimab. These TCRs come from an adult with an advanced solid tumor such as melanoma, head and neck, liver or kidney cancer.

The V call is TRBV5-1, the J call TRBJ2-1, with D possibly matching TRBD2 (5 bases). Germline V CDR1 and CDR2: SGHRS, YFSETQ. CDR3 length equals 15 residues. V lost 3 bases and J lost 7, with 17 bases in between. Here the CDR3 DNA reads TGCGCCAGCAGCTACCTCGACACCCCGGGGAATGAGCAGTTCTTC. Residues: CASSYLDTPGNEQFF.

The chain has TRBV19 and TRBJ1-4; possible D gene TRBD1, 5 bases. Trimming stripped 5 bases from V and 0 bases from J, with 10 bases between. Germline lookup yields CDR1 LNHDA and CDR2 SQIVND (reference sequence). The CDR3 totals 15 residues. CDR3 DNA sequence: TGTGCCAGTAGTGGACAAAGCGCAACTAATGAAAAACTGTTTTTT. Translated, it gives CASSGQSATNEKLFF.

CDR3 nucleotide sequence: TGTGCCAGCAGCTTAGTCCCCCGACAGGGGGCCGGGGAGCTGTTTTTT. Protein: CASSLVPRQGAGELFF. The genes are TRBV7-2 and TRBJ2-2; 9 bases are a match to TRBD1. The CDR3 totals 16 residues. V was clipped by 1 base and J by 6 bases; unmatched bases: 6. Germline lookup yields CDR1 SGHTA and CDR2 FQGNSA.

The chain is built from TRBV9 and TRBJ1-1, with 7 positions matching TRBD1. The ends lost 3 bases at V and 1 base at J; junction bases unmatched: 12. This CDR3 has 17 amino acids. Germline V CDR1 and CDR2: SGDLS, YYNGEE. CDR3: CASSGYRGRGRNTEAFF. CDR3 bases: TGTGCCAGCAGCGGTTACAGGGGTAGGGGTCGGAACACTGAAGCTTTCTTT.

The rearrangement joins TRBV6-1 to TRBJ2-2; D perhaps matches TRBD1 (6 bases). Germline assignment: CDR1 MNHNS and CDR2 SASEGT. The CDR3 consists of 16 residues. The germline V and J ends were trimmed by 6 bases and 0 bases, with 14 bases remaining between them. CDR3 protein: CASREQGSPNTGELFF. In DNA, the CDR3 is TGTGCCAGCAGAGAACAGGGATCCCCGAACACCGGGGAGCTGTTTTTT.

This chain connects TRBV19 to TRBJ1-2; possible D gene TRBD1, 5 bases. The CDR3 spans 15 residues. V dropped 2 bases and J dropped 4 bases, with 14 bases sitting between them. CDR1 is LNHDA, CDR2 SQIVND, per germline (reference sequence). The CDR3 DNA reads as TGTGCCAGTAGTATATCCCCTTTGGGGGGCTATGGCTACACCTTC. Its translation is CASSISPLGGYGYTF.

This rearrangement joins TRBV7-3 to TRBJ2-5; 7 bases align to TRBD1. With V trimmed by 4 bases and J by 7 bases, 12 bases remained unmatched. There are 15 residues in the CDR3. Germline-derived CDR1 and CDR2 are SGHTA and FQGTGA. The CDR3 region is CASSSARDSQGTQYF. CDR3 nucleotides: TGTGCCAGCAGCTCGGCCCGGGACAGTCAGGGGACCCAGTACTTC.

The rearrangement links TRBV7-3 to TRBJ2-3; either TRBD1 or TRBD2 may supply D (5 bases each). This CDR3 region has 16 residues. V was clipped by 5 bases and J by 2 bases, with 17 bases between them. Germline loops: CDR1 SGHTA, CDR2 FQGTGA. CDR3 protein: CASSQTGGPSTDTQYF. CDR3 DNA: TGTGCCAGCAGCCAAACTGGGGGACCGTCCACAGATACGCAGTATTTT.

The chain employs TRBV2 and TRBJ1-2; D might be TRBD1 (6 bases). V shed 7 bases and J shed 3 bases, with 12 bases lying between them. Germline assignment: CDR1 SNHLY and CDR2 FYNNEI. The CDR3 consists of 13 residues. CDR3 region: CASTPHRDYGYTF. CDR3 sequence (DNA): TGTGCCAGCACCCCCCACAGGGACTATGGCTACACCTTC.

This clone showed up just a few times. The CDR3 sequence: CASSLGERAGELFF. DNA of the CDR3: TGCGCCAGCAGCTTGGGGGAAAGGGCCGGGGAGCTGTTTTTT. This rearrangement joins TRBV5-1 to TRBJ2-2; D not resolved. Germline V gene data show CDR1 as SGHRS and CDR2 as YFSETQ. V shed 0 bases and J shed 6 bases, with 9 bases lying between them. The CDR3 runs to 14 residues.

This chain connects TRBV4-1 to TRBJ2-7; D gene uncertain. The V gene lost 2 bases and the J gene lost 2 bases, with 10 bases spanning the gap. The CDR3 is 14 residues long. Germline values: CDR1 MGHRA, CDR2 YSYEKL. The DNA for the CDR3 is TGCGCCAGCAGCCAACTGAGCAGAACCTACGAGCAGTACTTC. It specifies CASSQLSRTYEQYF.

The chain joins TRBV6-5 to TRBJ2-7; maybe TRBD2 (6 bases). The CDR3 totals 14 residues. V lost 2 bases, J lost 3 bases, and 11 bases lay in between. CDR1 and CDR2 from the germline V gene are MNHEY and SVGAGI. In DNA, the CDR3 is TGTGCCAGCAGTTACCCCTGGGGGGACTACGAGCAGTACTTC. This translates into CASSYPWGDYEQYF.

This chain connects TRBV19 to TRBJ1-1, with D perhaps matching TRBD1 (5 bases). CDR3 size: 17 residues. Germline V gene lookup returns CDR1 LNHDA and CDR2 SQIVND (reference sequence). Trimming took off 3 bases at V and 0 bases at J, with 17 bases between the two ends. CDR3 loop: CASSMRGAWEMNTEAFF. CDR3 bases: TGTGCCAGTAGTATGAGAGGGGCGTGGGAAATGAACACTGAAGCTTTCTTT.

V usage is TRBV6-5 and J usage is TRBJ2-1; no firm D call. V lost 2 bases, J lost 7 bases, and 12 bases lay in between. This CDR3 region has 14 residues. Germline V gene lookup returns CDR1 MNHEY and CDR2 SVGAGI. CDR3 region: CASSYDWGLNEQFF. DNA for the CDR3: TGTGCCAGCAGTTACGACTGGGGTTTGAATGAGCAGTTCTTC.

The chain recombines TRBV7-3 with TRBJ1-2, with TRBD1 matching over 8 bases. V lost 5 bases, J lost 4 bases, and 12 bases stayed unmatched. This CDR3 is 16 amino acids long. Germline V gene data show CDR1 as SGHTA and CDR2 as FQGTGA. In DNA, the CDR3 is TGTGCCAGCAGCACCCGACAGGGGATAGGGGCCTATGGCTACACCTTC. It codes for CASSTRQGIGAYGYTF.

This chain uses TRBV5-1 with TRBJ2-5; TRBD2 agrees at 7 bases. The germline gives CDR1 SGHRS, CDR2 YFSETQ. CDR3 length: 14 amino acids. With 3 bases clipped from V and 4 bases from J, the junction kept 6 bases outside the gene matches. The CDR3 loop reads CASSSTSLGETQYF. The CDR3, as DNA: TGCGCCAGCAGCTCGACTAGCTTGGGAGAGACCCAGTACTTC.

This clone was seen once. The chain employs TRBV7-6 and TRBJ1-1; no clear D. V lost 1 base and J lost 1, with 10 bases in between. The CDR3 covers 15 residues. Looked up from germline, CDR1 is SGHVS and CDR2 is FNYEAQ. The CDR3 sequence is CASSLVSAANTEAFF. The CDR3 DNA sequence: TGTGCCAGCAGCTTAGTGAGTGCAGCGAACACTGAAGCTTTCTTT. Together with reference TRBV7-6 and TRBJ1-1, the CDR3 gives the full variable domain: GAGVSQSPRYKVTKRGQDVALRCDPISGHVSLYWYRQALGQGPEFLTYFNYEAQQDKSGLPNDRFSAERPEGSISTLTIQRTEQRDSAMYRCASSLVSAANTEAFFGQGTRLTVV.